Listed below are T cell receptor beta chains from one sample, sequenced in a study of shared T cell receptors in the human thymus. Assay: immunoSEQ multiplex PCR; the TCRdb copy retains only in-frame clones and omits some. This sample has just under 550,000 clones; approximately 80% occur once, and the top ten carry about 0.013%. This sample was shared with a second study, whose subject was human thymus T cells.

Material for sequencing was thymocytes. These receptors all come from a boy younger than two with a congenital heart defect. Each CDR3 is given with its conserved first and last residue. The D gene is left open where the match is weak. Size is omitted from some rows. Given values are once, few, many or a class for expanded clones.

clone size	V gene	J gene	D gene	CDR3 DNA	CDR3 protein
-	TRBV14	TRBJ2-7	TRBD2	TGTGCCGGCAGCCTTTCCCGGGAGGGCCGTCGGGAGCAGTACTTC	CAGSLSREGRREQYF
once	TRBV28	TRBJ1-2	-	TGTGCCAGCAGTTTATCCCCAGGTGTCTATGGCTACACCTTC	CASSLSPGVYGYTF
-	TRBV7-8	TRBJ2-3	TRBD2	TGTGCCAGCAGCTATATTGGACTAGCGGGAGATACGCAGTATTTT	CASSYIGLAGDTQYF
-	TRBV9	TRBJ2-7	TRBD1	TGTGCCAGCAGCGTCCCCGCCCGGGACAGCTCCTACGAGCAGTACTTC	CASSVPARDSSYEQYF
few	TRBV7-2	TRBJ1-1	-	TGTGCCAGCAGCTTAGAGGGAGGCGTCGAAGCTTTCTTT	CASSLEGGVEAFF
-	TRBV27	TRBJ1-1	TRBD1	TGTGCCAGCAGTTCACCGGGACAGGGATCCATGAACACTGAAGCTTTCTTT	CASSSPGQGSMNTEAFF
-	TRBV4-1	TRBJ1-1	TRBD1	TGCGCCAGCAGCCCGACAGGGCCCAACACTGAAGCTTTCTTT	CASSPTGPNTEAFF
-	TRBV27	TRBJ1-4	TRBD1	TGTGCCAGCAGCCGACAGGGGGTATTTGAAAAACTGTTTTTT	CASSRQGVFEKLFF
-	TRBV4-2	TRBJ1-5	-	TGTGCCAGCAGCCAAGATCTTAGAACGAGGCATACCGTAGGGGGCAATCAGCCCCAGCATTTT	CASSQDLRTRHTVGGNQPQHF
-	TRBV6-4	TRBJ1-1	-	TGTGCCAGCAGTGTTCCTGGACAGAACACTGAAGCTTTCTTT	CASSVPGQNTEAFF
-	TRBV6-1	TRBJ2-7	TRBD1	TGTGCCAGTTCCACTACAGGGGTGGGCGAGCAGTACTTC	CASSTTGVGEQYF
-	TRBV6-1	TRBJ2-2	TRBD2	TGTGCCAGCAGTGTAACTAGCGGGCTTAACACCGGGGAGCTGTTTTTT	CASSVTSGLNTGELFF
few	TRBV5-4	TRBJ2-7	-	TGTGCCAGCAGCTTGAAGACAGCCTCCTACGAGCAGTACTTC	CASSLKTASYEQYF
-	TRBV15	TRBJ2-2	TRBD2	TGTGCCACCAGCAGAGATCGGGGTAGCGGGAAATACACCGGGGAGCTGTTTTTT	CATSRDRGSGKYTGELFF
-	TRBV20-1	TRBJ1-1	-	TGCAGTGCTAGAGTGGAGGGAAGAGCTTTCTTT	CSARVEGRAFF
-	TRBV6-1	TRBJ2-3	TRBD2	TGTGCCAGCAGTGAAATTCCTAGCGGGAGGGCAGCAGATACGCAGTATTTT	CASSEIPSGRAADTQYF
-	TRBV14	TRBJ2-1	-	TGTGCCAGCAGCCCCCGCGGTAGCAATGGAGGCTACAATGAGCAGTTCTTC	CASSPRGSNGGYNEQFF
-	TRBV18	TRBJ1-4	-	TGTGCCAGCTCACGCCCGCAACAGGGTCTGGATGAAAAACTGTTTTTT	CASSRPQQGLDEKLFF
-	TRBV29-1	TRBJ2-7	TRBD2	TGCAGCGTGGTAGCGGGAGAGACCTACGAGCAGTACTTC	CSVVAGETYEQYF
-	TRBV4-3	TRBJ1-2	-	TGCGCCAGCAGCACCCGGACAGAGAGGTATCCTTATGGCTACACCTTC	CASSTRTERYPYGYTF
-	TRBV9	TRBJ1-4	TRBD1	TGTGCCAGCAGCGTAGCAACAGGGGGTGAAAAACTGTTTTTT	CASSVATGGEKLFF
-	TRBV27	TRBJ2-1	TRBD2	TGTGCCAGCAGTTTATTTTCTGGGGGAGGGCCAAAGAATGAGCAGTTCTTC	CASSLFSGGGPKNEQFF
-	TRBV19	TRBJ2-7	-	TGTGCCAGTAGTATAGGAGTCACAGGGCGCTCCTACGAGCAGTACTTC	CASSIGVTGRSYEQYF
-	TRBV13	TRBJ2-3	TRBD2	TGTGCCAGCAGCTACCCGGGAGGCCCTAGCACAGATACGCAGTATTTT	CASSYPGGPSTDTQYF
-	TRBV11-3	TRBJ1-2	-	TGTGCCAGCAGCCCCAGCCAGGCCAGCGGCTACACCTTC	CASSPSQASGYTF
-	TRBV25-1	TRBJ2-7	TRBD2	TGTGCCAGCAGTGACTCTAGGACTAGCGGGAGCTACGAGCAGTACTTC	CASSDSRTSGSYEQYF
-	TRBV10-1	TRBJ2-1	TRBD2	TGCGCCAGCCGACTGGGACTAGCGGAGGGGGATGAGCAGTTCTTC	CASRLGLAEGDEQFF
-	TRBV7-6	TRBJ1-2	TRBD1	TGTGCCAGCAGCACCCTGAGGGACAGACATTCTTGGACCTTC	CASSTLRDRHSWTF
-	TRBV14	TRBJ2-3	-	TGTGCCAGCAGCCGGGGACACCACACAGATACGCAGTATTTT	CASSRGHHTDTQYF
-	TRBV6-5	TRBJ1-3	-	TGTGCCAGCAGCTATCGACAGGCTACTGGAAACACCATATATTTT	CASSYRQATGNTIYF
few	TRBV28	TRBJ2-1	-	TGTGCCAGCAGTTCCTCGACAGGGTCAGGGACTTACAATGAGCAGTTCTTC	CASSSSTGSGTYNEQFF
few	TRBV18	TRBJ2-7	-	TGTGCCAGCTCACTTCAATGGACTGTTCTACCTAATGCCTACGAGCAGTACTTC	CASSLQWTVLPNAYEQYF
few	TRBV5-1	TRBJ2-7	-	TGCGCCAGCAGCCCGCCAAGTTATGGCCGCCAGAACTACGAGCAGTACTTC	CASSPPSYGRQNYEQYF
-	TRBV6-5	TRBJ2-7	-	TGTGCCAGCAGCACGGGAGACGTCTCCTACGAGCAGTACTTC	CASSTGDVSYEQYF
-	TRBV6-1	TRBJ2-5	TRBD2	TGTGCCAGCAGTGAAACAGCGGGAGGGCCAGGGTACCAAGAGACCCAGTACTTC	CASSETAGGPGYQETQYF
-	TRBV9	TRBJ2-6	-	TGTGCCAGCAGCGTAGGCAGGGGAGGGGCTGGGGCCAACGTCCTGACTTTC	CASSVGRGGAGANVLTF
-	TRBV6-5	TRBJ2-5	TRBD2	TGTGCCAGCAGTTACAACGGGAGGGAGACCCAGTACTTC	CASSYNGRETQYF
-	TRBV28	TRBJ1-5	TRBD1	TGTGCCAGCAGGGAAGGGACAGGCCCCAATCAGCCCCAGCATTTT	CASREGTGPNQPQHF
-	TRBV15	TRBJ1-2	TRBD1	TGTGCCACCAGCAGGGGAGGACAGGGGTGCTATGGCTACACCTTC	CATSRGGQGCYGYTF
-	TRBV27	TRBJ2-6	-	TGTGCCAGCAGTTCCCCCTATGACTTGTCTCGGGGGGCCAACGTCCTGACTTTC	CASSSPYDLSRGANVLTF
-	TRBV15	TRBJ2-1	TRBD1	TGTGCCACCAGCAGAGTCAGGGGGAGAGGGTACAATGAGCAGTTCTTC	CATSRVRGRGYNEQFF
-	TRBV30	TRBJ1-1	-	TGTGCCTGGAGCGAACCGGACACCCAGAACACTGAAGCTTTCTTT	CAWSEPDTQNTEAFF
few	TRBV6-1	TRBJ2-1	TRBD2	TGTGCCAGCAGTGAAAGGGCTAGCGGGAACAAAGAGCAGTTCTTC	CASSERASGNKEQFF
-	TRBV11-2	TRBJ2-7	-	TGTGCCAGCAGCCATTCGACAGTTCCGCCTAGCTCCTACGAGCAGTACTTC	CASSHSTVPPSSYEQYF
-	TRBV9	TRBJ1-2	-	TGTGCCAGTTCGAAGAGGGCGCGGGGTAAGGAGGGCTACACCTTC	CASSKRARGKEGYTF
few	TRBV18	TRBJ1-1	-	TGTGCCAGCTCACCGCACCGGGGGAAGGACACTGAAGCTTTCTTT	CASSPHRGKDTEAFF
-	TRBV14	TRBJ2-2	-	TGTGCCAGCAGCCAAGATAGGGGAGGCTGTAGGACCGGGGAGCTGTTTTTT	CASSQDRGGCRTGELFF
-	TRBV9	TRBJ2-7	-	TGTGCCAGCAGCGTAGCTTGGCGGGACGAGCAGTACTTC	CASSVAWRDEQYF
-	TRBV15	TRBJ2-7	TRBD2	TGTGCCACCAGCAGAGATAGAAGCGGGAGGGCCCACGAGCAGTACTTC	CATSRDRSGRAHEQYF
-	TRBV2	TRBJ2-7	TRBD2	TGTGCCAGTTCCCTCAGGGAGGGTACGGGCCAAGGGTCCTACGAGCAGTACTTC	CASSLREGTGQGSYEQYF
-	TRBV4-1	TRBJ2-5	-	TGCGCCAGCAGCCAGAGGGGGGGCAGGGGAGAGACCCAGTACTTC	CASSQRGGRGETQYF
once	TRBV6-5	TRBJ1-2	TRBD1	TGTGCCAGCAAGCCGACAGGGGAGGGGAACTATGGCTACACCTTC	CASKPTGEGNYGYTF
-	TRBV15	TRBJ2-3	TRBD1	TGTGCCACCAGCAAAGCACAGGGGCCTAGCACAGATACGCAGTATTTT	CATSKAQGPSTDTQYF
-	TRBV10-3	TRBJ2-7	TRBD2	TGTGCCATCAGTGGGACCCCCGGGAGGCTGTCCTACGAGCAGTACTTC	CAISGTPGRLSYEQYF
once	TRBV28	TRBJ2-7	-	TGTGCCAGCAGTTCCTCAGGGGATCGGGCGAGTGAGCAGTACTTC	CASSSSGDRASEQYF
-	TRBV7-6	TRBJ2-3	TRBD2	TGTGCCAGCAGCTTTTTGGAGCGGGGTAGCACAGATACGCAGTATTTT	CASSFLERGSTDTQYF
once	TRBV2	TRBJ2-3	-	TGTGCCAGCAGTGTTGGGCTCTCCCTCCTCGATACGCAGTATTTT	CASSVGLSLLDTQYF
-	TRBV6-5	TRBJ2-7	-	TGTGCCAGCAGTTACTCGATCAGGGTACACGAGCAGTACTTC	CASSYSIRVHEQYF
few	TRBV1	TRBJ1-3	-	TGCACCAGCAGCCAAGAGACAGAGGCTGGAAACACCATATATTTT	CTSSQETEAGNTIYF